These T cell receptor beta chains were read from a single sample in a study of cytomegalovirus exposure and HLA in healthy donors. Repertoires were generated with immunoSEQ multiplex PCR, while TCRdb's copy carries only in-frame clones and drops some. This repertoire includes approximately 96,000 clones. Sequences were obtained from PBMCs. These receptors all come from a girl aged 5-17 years in good health and CMV-seropositive. The CDR3 runs from the conserved cysteine through the conserved F or W. D genes are given only for firm matches.

j_call: TRBJ2-2; d_call: TRBD1; v_call: TRBV19; cdr3_nt: TGTGCCAGTAACAGGGGATACACCGGGGAGCTGTTTTTT; cdr3_aa: CASNRGYTGELFF
j_call: TRBJ2-3; d_call: TRBD2; v_call: TRBV4-2; cdr3_nt: TGTGCCAGCAGCCAAGCGACTAGCGGCCCCACAGATACGCAGTATTTT; cdr3_aa: CASSQATSGPTDTQYF
j_call: TRBJ2-7; d_call: TRBD1; v_call: TRBV7-6; cdr3_nt: TGTGCCAGCAGCCCTGGGACAGGGGGAGGTTACGAGCAGTACTTC; cdr3_aa: CASSPGTGGGYEQYF
j_call: TRBJ1-5; d_call: NA; v_call: TRBV28; cdr3_nt: TGTGCCAGCAGTTTATGGTTTGCGGAATATAGCAATCAGCCCCAGCATTTT; cdr3_aa: CASSLWFAEYSNQPQHF
j_call: TRBJ1-6; d_call: NA; v_call: TRBV7-9; cdr3_nt: TGTGCCAGCAGCTTAGCGACAGGCCGGGATTCACCCCTCCACTTT; cdr3_aa: CASSLATGRDSPLHF
j_call: TRBJ2-3; d_call: NA; v_call: TRBV4-1; cdr3_nt: TGCGCCAGCAGCCTTCAGGGATCAGATACGCAGTATTTT; cdr3_aa: CASSLQGSDTQYF
j_call: TRBJ1-1; d_call: TRBD1; v_call: TRBV5-1; cdr3_nt: TGCGCCAGCACCGGGACAGTGAGCACTGAAGCTTTCTTT; cdr3_aa: CASTGTVSTEAFF
j_call: TRBJ2-2; d_call: NA; v_call: TRBV7-7; cdr3_nt: TGTGCCAGCAGCTTTTCAGGGGACACCGGGGAGCTGTTTTTT; cdr3_aa: CASSFSGDTGELFF
j_call: TRBJ2-2; d_call: NA; v_call: TRBV10-3; cdr3_nt: TGTGCCATAAGGGACAATTGGGAGCTGTTTTTT; cdr3_aa: CAIRDNWELFF
j_call: TRBJ2-3; d_call: NA; v_call: TRBV7-9; cdr3_nt: TGTGCCAGCAGCCTCCGGGAACATACCAGCACAGATACGCAGTATTTT; cdr3_aa: CASSLREHTSTDTQYF
j_call: TRBJ2-5; d_call: NA; v_call: TRBV4-1; cdr3_nt: TGCGCCAGCAGCCGAACCTTTAGTAAAGAGACCCAGTACTTC; cdr3_aa: CASSRTFSKETQYF
j_call: TRBJ2-2; d_call: NA; v_call: TRBV4-3; cdr3_nt: TGCGCCAGCAGCCAAGAATGGCAGTTCGGGGAGCTGTTTTTT; cdr3_aa: CASSQEWQFGELFF
j_call: TRBJ2-6; d_call: TRBD1; v_call: TRBV15; cdr3_nt: TGTGCCACCAGCAGAGTAGGGGGACAGCGAAACTCTGGGGCCAACGTCCTGACTTTC; cdr3_aa: CATSRVGGQRNSGANVLTF
j_call: TRBJ1-2; d_call: NA; v_call: TRBV15; cdr3_nt: TGTGCCACCAGCAGCGAAAGAGCGAGCTATGGCTACACCTTC; cdr3_aa: CATSSERASYGYTF
j_call: TRBJ2-1; d_call: NA; v_call: TRBV2; cdr3_nt: TGTGCCAGCAGTGATCCCGGGGGACCGGGGTACAATGAGCAGTTCTTC; cdr3_aa: CASSDPGGPGYNEQFF
j_call: TRBJ1-4; d_call: TRBD1; v_call: TRBV7-9; cdr3_nt: TGTGCCAGCAGCTTAGGAGGACAGGGGGTGGATGAAAAACTGTTTTTT; cdr3_aa: CASSLGGQGVDEKLFF
j_call: TRBJ1-4; d_call: TRBD1; v_call: TRBV6-5; cdr3_nt: TGTGCCAGCAGGGGGACAGGCCGTAATGAAAAACTGTTTTTT; cdr3_aa: CASRGTGRNEKLFF
j_call: TRBJ1-5; d_call: NA; v_call: TRBV6-5; cdr3_nt: TGTGCCAGCAGTGCTCAGGGCAGCAATCAGCCCCAGCATTTT; cdr3_aa: CASSAQGSNQPQHF
j_call: TRBJ1-2; d_call: TRBD1; v_call: TRBV4-3; cdr3_nt: TGCGCCAGCAGCCAAGACTGGGGGACAGGGGACGGCTACACCTTC; cdr3_aa: CASSQDWGTGDGYTF
j_call: TRBJ1-2; d_call: TRBD1; v_call: TRBV9; cdr3_nt: TGTGCCAGCAGCGCCGCCGCAGGGGGTAACTATGGCTACACCTTC; cdr3_aa: CASSAAAGGNYGYTF
j_call: TRBJ2-1; d_call: TRBD2; v_call: TRBV9; cdr3_nt: TGTGCCAGCAGCCGCGGGGGGGCGGGGAATGAGCAGTTCTTC; cdr3_aa: CASSRGGAGNEQFF
j_call: TRBJ2-7; d_call: NA; v_call: TRBV5-1; cdr3_nt: TGCGCCAGCAGCTTGGCGGCAGGATTACGCCTAACCTACGAGCAGTACTTC; cdr3_aa: CASSLAAGLRLTYEQYF
j_call: TRBJ2-3; d_call: NA; v_call: TRBV23-1; cdr3_nt: TGCGCCAGCAGTCAATCGCGAGCGGACAGCACAGATACGCAGTATTTT; cdr3_aa: CASSQSRADSTDTQYF
j_call: TRBJ2-2; d_call: NA; v_call: TRBV11-3; cdr3_nt: TGTGCCAGCAGCTTAGTCCGGTCCGGCGGGGAGCTGTTTTTT; cdr3_aa: CASSLVRSGGELFF
j_call: TRBJ1-2; d_call: NA; v_call: TRBV29-1; cdr3_nt: TGCAGCGTTGAAGATCCCCAGGGCCATGGCTACACCTTC; cdr3_aa: CSVEDPQGHGYTF
j_call: TRBJ2-3; d_call: TRBD1; v_call: TRBV7-9; cdr3_nt: TGTGCCAGCAGCTTAGGGAACAGGGGGCGGTTTTTGGGAGATACGCAGTATTTT; cdr3_aa: CASSLGNRGRFLGDTQYF
j_call: TRBJ2-7; d_call: TRBD2; v_call: TRBV5-7; cdr3_nt: TGTGCCAGCACCCAGTGGGGGGGGTACGAGCAGTACTTC; cdr3_aa: CASTQWGGYEQYF
j_call: TRBJ2-2; d_call: NA; v_call: TRBV5-1; cdr3_nt: TGCGCCAGCAGCGTTCCCGGAGCCGAGGAGCTGTTTTTT; cdr3_aa: CASSVPGAEELFF
j_call: TRBJ2-7; d_call: NA; v_call: TRBV6-1; cdr3_nt: TGTGCCAGCAGTCCTGGGAGTTCCTACGAGCAGTACTTC; cdr3_aa: CASSPGSSYEQYF
j_call: TRBJ1-1; d_call: TRBD1; v_call: TRBV5-4; cdr3_nt: TGTGCCAGCAGCGTGGTTGGGACAGGGGGCGCGAACACTGAAGCTTTCTTT; cdr3_aa: CASSVVGTGGANTEAFF
j_call: TRBJ2-1; d_call: TRBD2; v_call: TRBV5-1; cdr3_nt: TGCGCCAGCAGCTCCTCCGGGACTAGCGGCAATGAGCAGTTCTTC; cdr3_aa: CASSSSGTSGNEQFF
j_call: TRBJ2-5; d_call: TRBD2; v_call: TRBV5-1; cdr3_nt: TGCGCCAGCAGCGTAGGGACTAGCGTCAGGGAGACCCAGTACTTC; cdr3_aa: CASSVGTSVRETQYF
j_call: TRBJ2-5; d_call: TRBD2; v_call: TRBV29-1; cdr3_nt: TGCAGCGTTGTCGTAGCGGGGAACCAAGAGACCCAGTACTTC; cdr3_aa: CSVVVAGNQETQYF
j_call: TRBJ2-5; d_call: NA; v_call: TRBV29-1; cdr3_nt: TGCAGCGTTGATGGGCAGGGGGAGACCCAGTACTTC; cdr3_aa: CSVDGQGETQYF
j_call: TRBJ2-1; d_call: NA; v_call: TRBV7-6; cdr3_nt: TGTGCCAGCAGCTTAGCGCGGGGAGAGCACAATGAGCAGTTCTTC; cdr3_aa: CASSLARGEHNEQFF
j_call: TRBJ2-1; d_call: NA; v_call: TRBV5-1; cdr3_nt: TGCGCCAGCAGCCTGACCGGTGGGCCCTACAATGAGCAGTTCTTC; cdr3_aa: CASSLTGGPYNEQFF
j_call: TRBJ2-1; d_call: TRBD1; v_call: TRBV14; cdr3_nt: TGTGCCAGCCAAGACAGGGCCCACGACAATGAGCAGTTCTTC; cdr3_aa: CASQDRAHDNEQFF
j_call: TRBJ2-2; d_call: NA; v_call: TRBV11-2; cdr3_nt: TGTGCCAGCAGCTTAGGGGGGGAAGCCGGGGAGCTGTTTTTT; cdr3_aa: CASSLGGEAGELFF
j_call: TRBJ1-5; d_call: NA; v_call: TRBV7-9; cdr3_nt: TGTGCCAGCAGCTTATCCCTAGGTCTGCCCCAGCATTTT; cdr3_aa: CASSLSLGLPQHF
j_call: TRBJ2-3; d_call: TRBD2; v_call: TRBV9; cdr3_nt: TGTGCCAGCAGCGTAGGGGGGACTAGCGGCACAGATACGCAGTATTTT; cdr3_aa: CASSVGGTSGTDTQYF
j_call: TRBJ2-3; d_call: TRBD2; v_call: TRBV4-2; cdr3_nt: TGTGCCAGCAGCCAACCGCGGGGGGGGAGGGGAGATACGCAGTATTTT; cdr3_aa: CASSQPRGGRGDTQYF
j_call: TRBJ1-3; d_call: NA; v_call: TRBV30; cdr3_nt: TGTGCCTGGAGTGTACTTCCGGGGATTTTTAGAAACACCATATATTTT; cdr3_aa: CAWSVLPGIFRNTIYF
j_call: TRBJ2-2; d_call: TRBD1; v_call: TRBV6-5; cdr3_nt: TGTGCCAGCAGTGCGGACAGGGGGGCCGGGGAGCTGTTTTTT; cdr3_aa: CASSADRGAGELFF
j_call: TRBJ1-5; d_call: NA; v_call: TRBV27; cdr3_nt: TGTGCCAGCAGTTTATCGACAGGTCAGCCCCAGCATTTT; cdr3_aa: CASSLSTGQPQHF
j_call: TRBJ2-7; d_call: TRBD1; v_call: TRBV4-3; cdr3_nt: TGCGCCAGCAGCCAAGTCGGGACAGGGGTCTCCTACGAGCAGTACTTC; cdr3_aa: CASSQVGTGVSYEQYF
j_call: TRBJ2-5; d_call: NA; v_call: TRBV29-1; cdr3_nt: TGCAGCGCCCGGATCGTCAGACAGACCCAAGAGACCCAGTACTTC; cdr3_aa: CSARIVRQTQETQYF